The clone carrying this T cell receptor (beta chain) was seen a few times. Its target is unknown. Profiled with immunoSEQ multiplex PCR; TCRdb holds only in-frame clones, not every one. The table lists about 1,400 clones, 15% to 20% of them singletons, with about 13% in the top ten. Adjacent lung lacking atypia came from at least 2 cm beyond the tumor margin. These data come from a study of T cells in localized non-small cell lung cancer. Study outcomes and limitations: Adjacent uninvolved lung tissue had the highest T cell clonality, exceeding tumor. Because researchers sequenced only one region of the tumor, heterogeneity is still possible.

Germline V CDR1 and CDR2: SGDLS, YYNGEE. The germline V and J ends were trimmed by 0 bases and 5 bases, with 20 bases remaining between them. The CDR3 contains 17 residues. The material was normal lung tissue next to the tumor, obtained before any cancer treatment. This TCR came from a woman aged 35 to 69 with stage II lung adenocarcinoma. V and J are TRBV9 and TRBJ1-1; perhaps TRBD1 as D (5 bases). The CDR3 sequence is CASSVDFRQLGDTEAFF. For the CDR3, the DNA is TGTGCCAGCAGCGTAGATTTTAGACAGTTAGGCGATACTGAAGCTTTCTTT.